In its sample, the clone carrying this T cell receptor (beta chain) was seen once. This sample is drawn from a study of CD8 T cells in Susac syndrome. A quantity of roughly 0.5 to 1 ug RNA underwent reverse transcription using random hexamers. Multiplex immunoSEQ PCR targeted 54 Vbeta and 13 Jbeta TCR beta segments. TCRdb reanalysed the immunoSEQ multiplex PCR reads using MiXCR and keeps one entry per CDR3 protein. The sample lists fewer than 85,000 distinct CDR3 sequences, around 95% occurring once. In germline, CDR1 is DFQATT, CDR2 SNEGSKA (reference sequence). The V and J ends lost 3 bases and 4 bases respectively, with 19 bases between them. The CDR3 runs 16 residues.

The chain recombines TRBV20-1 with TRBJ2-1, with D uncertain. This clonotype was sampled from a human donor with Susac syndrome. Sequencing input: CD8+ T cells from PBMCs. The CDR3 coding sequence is TGCAGTGCTAGCTCGCCTAGTTCTGTCCTTTACAATGAGCAGTTCTTC. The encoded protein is CSASSPSSVLYNEQFF.